This T cell receptor beta chain was identified during a study of PD-L1 blockade in urothelial cancer. Generated by immunoSEQ multiplex PCR, the TCRdb table keeps only in-frame clones and is missing some. Seen here are tens of thousands of clones, roughly 90% observed once, and the top ten hold 4.5%. The germline CDR1 and CDR2 sequences are SGHTS and YDEGEE. V gave up 0 bases and J gave up 7 bases; unmatched junction bases: 4. This CDR3 has 14 amino acids. As to time point: pretreatment peripheral blood. The receptor's source is a man in his 70s with urothelial cancer. The material sequenced was PBMCs, taken around atezolizumab (anti-PD-L1) treatment. V and J are TRBV5-8 and TRBJ1-2; TRBD1 matches 9 bases. The CDR3 spells CASSLDGTGSGYTF. CDR3 coding DNA: TGTGCCAGCAGCTTGGACGGGACAGGGAGTGGCTACACCTTC.